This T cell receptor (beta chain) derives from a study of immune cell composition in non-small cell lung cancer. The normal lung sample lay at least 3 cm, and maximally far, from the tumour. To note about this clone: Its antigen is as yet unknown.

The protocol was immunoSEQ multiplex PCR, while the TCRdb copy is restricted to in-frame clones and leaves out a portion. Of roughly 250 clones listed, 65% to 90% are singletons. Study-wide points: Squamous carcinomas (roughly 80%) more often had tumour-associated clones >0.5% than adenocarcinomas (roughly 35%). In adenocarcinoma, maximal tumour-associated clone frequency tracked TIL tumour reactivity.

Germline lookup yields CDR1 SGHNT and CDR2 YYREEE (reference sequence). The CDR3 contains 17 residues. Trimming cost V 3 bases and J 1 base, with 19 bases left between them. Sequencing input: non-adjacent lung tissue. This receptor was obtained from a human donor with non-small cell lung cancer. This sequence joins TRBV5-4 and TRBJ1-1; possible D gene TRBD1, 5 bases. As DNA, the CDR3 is TGTGCCAGCAGCTCAGACCGCACAGGATGGGCGAACACTGAAGCTTTCTTT. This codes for CASSSDRTGWANTEAFF.